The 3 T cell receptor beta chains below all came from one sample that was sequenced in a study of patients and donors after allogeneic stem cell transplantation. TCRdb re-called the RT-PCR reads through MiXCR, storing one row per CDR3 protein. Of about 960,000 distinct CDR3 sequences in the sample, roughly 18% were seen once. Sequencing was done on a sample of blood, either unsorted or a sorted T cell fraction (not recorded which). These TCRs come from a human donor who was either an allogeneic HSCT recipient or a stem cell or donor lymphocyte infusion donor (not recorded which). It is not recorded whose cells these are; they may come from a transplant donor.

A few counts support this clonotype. CDR3 in amino acids: CASSLGLALGTKNIQYF. The CDR3 bases are TGTGCCAGCAGCTTGGGACTCGCTCTGGGTACCAAAAACATTCAGTACTTC. The rearrangement links TRBV5-4 to TRBJ2-4; no clear D. CDR3 length equals 17 residues. V was trimmed by 0 bases and J by 2 bases, leaving 15 bases between them. Germline V CDR1 and CDR2: SGHNT, YYREEE (reference sequence).

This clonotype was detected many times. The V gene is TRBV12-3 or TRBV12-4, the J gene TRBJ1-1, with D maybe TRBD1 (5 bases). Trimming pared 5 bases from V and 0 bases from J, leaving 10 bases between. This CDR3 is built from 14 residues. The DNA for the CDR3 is TGTGCCAGCAGTGCGGGACGGATGAACACTGAAGCTTTCTTT. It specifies CASSAGRMNTEAFF.

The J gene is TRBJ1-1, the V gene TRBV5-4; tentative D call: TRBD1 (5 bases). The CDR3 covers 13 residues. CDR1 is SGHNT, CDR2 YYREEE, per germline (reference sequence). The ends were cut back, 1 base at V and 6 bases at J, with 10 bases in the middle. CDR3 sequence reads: CASSLSGVAEAFF. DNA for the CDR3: TGTGCCAGCAGCTTGTCGGGGGTTGCTGAAGCTTTCTTT.